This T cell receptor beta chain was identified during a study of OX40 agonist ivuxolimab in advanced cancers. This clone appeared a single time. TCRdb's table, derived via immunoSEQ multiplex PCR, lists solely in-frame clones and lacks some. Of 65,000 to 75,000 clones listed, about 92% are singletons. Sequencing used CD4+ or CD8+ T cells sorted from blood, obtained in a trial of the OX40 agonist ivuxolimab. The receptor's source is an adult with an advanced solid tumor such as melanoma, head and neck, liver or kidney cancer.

The CDR3 sequence is CASSQPQGQGSYEQYF. In nucleotides, the CDR3 is TGTGCCAGCAGTCAACCACAGGGACAGGGTTCCTACGAGCAGTACTTC. V usage is TRBV2 and J usage is TRBJ2-7; 9 bases fit TRBD1. Trimming took 5 bases from V and 1 from J; bases not matched to a gene: 9. Germline values: CDR1 SNHLY, CDR2 FYNNEI. This CDR3 spans 16 amino acids.